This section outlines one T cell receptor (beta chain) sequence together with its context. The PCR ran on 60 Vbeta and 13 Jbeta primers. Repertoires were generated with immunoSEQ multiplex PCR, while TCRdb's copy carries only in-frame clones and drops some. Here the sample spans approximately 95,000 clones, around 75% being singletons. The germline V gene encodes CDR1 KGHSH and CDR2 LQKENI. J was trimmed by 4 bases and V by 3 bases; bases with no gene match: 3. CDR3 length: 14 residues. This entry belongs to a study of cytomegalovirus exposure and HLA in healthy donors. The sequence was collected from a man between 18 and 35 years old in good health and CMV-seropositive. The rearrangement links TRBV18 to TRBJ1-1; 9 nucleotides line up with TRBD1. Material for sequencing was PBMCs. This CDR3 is CASSPDRGVTEAFF. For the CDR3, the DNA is TGTGCCAGCTCACCCGACAGGGGGGTCACTGAAGCTTTCTTT. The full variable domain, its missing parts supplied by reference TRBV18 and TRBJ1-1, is NAGVMQNPRHLVRRRGQEARLRCSPMKGHSHVYWYRQLPEEGLKFMVYLQKENIIDESGMPKERFSAEFPKEGPSILRIQQVVRGDSAAYFCASSPDRGVTEAFFGQGTRLTVV.